These 26 T cell receptor beta chains were all obtained from the same sample, sequenced in a study of T cells expressing NK-cell markers. TCRdb re-analyzed the 5' RACE reads; it lists each CDR3 protein once, without DNA. The sample has roughly 350,000 distinct CDR3 sequences; the top ten hold under 6.5%. Sequencing was done on a sample of blood T cells: a sorted CD56 or NKG2C T cell subset, CD4+ or CD8+ T cells, or bulk PBMC T cells (not recorded which). Source of these receptors: a man aged 18 to 69 in good health.

The CDR3 reads CASSLGAGSNTEAFF. The chain employs TRBV7-2 and TRBJ1-1; without DNA, the TCRdb call of TRBD1 cannot be checked. Germline V lookup: CDR1 SGHTA, CDR2 FQGNSA. The CDR3 consists of 15 residues.

The chain is built from TRBV15 and TRBJ1-2. This CDR3 is built from 16 residues. Germline CDR1 is LNHNV and CDR2 is YYDKDF (reference sequence). CDR3 sequence reads: CATSRDLSRPNYGYTF.

The CDR3 is CASSSHEAGGARAQYF. The chain has TRBV7-2 and TRBJ2-5; TCRdb gives TRBD1 as the D gene, but with no DNA this cannot be confirmed. The CDR3 extends over 16 amino acids. The germline V gene encodes CDR1 SGHTA and CDR2 FQGNSA. The variable domain in full, with the rest retrieved from reference TRBV7-2 and TRBJ2-5, is GAGVSQSPSNKVTEKGKDVELRCDPISGHTALYWYRQSLGQGLEFLIYFQGNSAPDKSGLPSDRFSAERTGGSVSTLTIQRTQQEDSAVYLCASSSHEAGGARAQYFGPGTRLLVL.

The rearrangement links TRBV6-2 or TRBV6-3 to TRBJ2-2; without DNA, the TCRdb call of TRBD1 cannot be checked. Germline values: CDR1 MNHEY, CDR2 SVGEGT. The CDR3 covers 17 residues. The CDR3 here is CASSYRDRGPYTGELFF.

This chain links TRBV5-1 with TRBJ2-1; the D call of TRBD2 rests on TCRdb alone, since no DNA is present to check it. The CDR3 loop spans 16 amino acids. Germline lookup yields CDR1 SGHRS and CDR2 YFSETQ. The CDR3: CASSLSGLAGTDEQFF.

This chain joins TRBV6-5 and TRBJ2-7; TCRdb's D call of TRBD2 is untestable without DNA. The CDR3 consists of 16 residues. In germline, CDR1 is MNHEY, CDR2 SVGAGI. The CDR3 reads CASSFIVLSGGHEQYF.

The chain carries TRBV29-1 and TRBJ2-5; the TCRdb D gene call, TRBD2, has no DNA to confirm it. Germline lookup yields CDR1 SQVTM and CDR2 ANQGSEA. This CDR3 is built from 16 residues. CDR3 sequence: CSVGSPSGGRGETQYF.

CDR3: CASSPVGRGDSYEQYF. The chain has TRBV14 and TRBJ2-7; as DNA is missing, the TRBD1 call by TCRdb cannot be tested. The CDR3 runs 16 residues. CDR1 and CDR2 (germline): SGHDN, FVKESK.

The chain has TRBV7-9 and TRBJ2-5; the TCRdb call, TRBD2, lacks DNA for checking. The CDR3 has 15 amino acids. Germline assignment: CDR1 SEHNR and CDR2 FQNEAQ (reference sequence). The CDR3 loop reads CASSRALPYQETQYF.

The J gene is TRBJ2-7, the V gene TRBV2. CDR1 SNHLY and CDR2 FYNNEI come from the germline V gene. There are 14 residues in the CDR3. The CDR3 loop is CASRKTGGYYEQYF.

J is TRBJ1-4 and V is TRBV20-1; without DNA, the TCRdb call of TRBD1 cannot be checked. This CDR3 contains 15 residues. Looked up from germline, CDR1 is DFQATT and CDR2 is SNEGSKA (reference sequence). CDR3 amino acids: CSARDVDRDLAKLFF.

The chain has TRBV5-1 and TRBJ1-6; TCRdb's D call of TRBD1 is untestable without DNA. Germline V gene sequence: CDR1 SGHRS, CDR2 YFSETQ. The CDR3 covers 14 residues. CDR3 sequence reads: CASSLTGVISPLHF.

The rearrangement joins TRBV3-1 to TRBJ2-7; TCRdb indicates TRBD1, and absent DNA this call remains unverified. The CDR3 runs to 16 residues. Germline V gene data show CDR1 as LGHDT and CDR2 as YNNKEL (reference sequence). CDR3 residues: CASSLLQGANSYEQYF.

The V and J genes are TRBV20-1 and TRBJ1-1; as DNA is missing, the TRBD1 call by TCRdb cannot be tested. CDR1 DFQATT and CDR2 SNEGSKA come from the germline V gene (reference sequence). The CDR3 spans 14 residues. The CDR3: CSATKPGATAEAFF.

This sequence joins TRBV20-1 and TRBJ2-6; TCRdb selects TRBD1, and the lack of DNA leaves this call unchecked. The germline gives CDR1 DFQATT, CDR2 SNEGSKA (reference sequence). This CDR3 is 18 amino acids long. CDR3 region: CSARGFGQGAGGANVLTF.

The V and J genes are TRBV6-1 and TRBJ1-1; TCRdb returns TRBD1, unconfirmable since there is no DNA. Germline CDR1 MNHNS, CDR2 SASEGT. The CDR3 contains 15 residues. The CDR3 sequence is CASSGQGYMNTEAFF.

The gene calls are TRBV5-5 and TRBJ2-1. The germline V gene encodes CDR1 SGHKS and CDR2 YYEKEE (reference sequence). The CDR3 totals 15 residues. CDR3 sequence reads: CASSLASEVWAEQFF.

V is TRBV12-3 or TRBV12-4 and J is TRBJ2-1; TCRdb calls TRBD1, which cannot be checked without DNA. This CDR3 has 13 amino acids. CDR3 protein: CASRQQGWNEQFF.

This chain joins TRBV5-6 and TRBJ2-7; TCRdb proposes TRBD1, but this gene call is untestable without DNA. Germline CDR1 reads SGHDT; CDR2 reads YYEEEE. There are 17 residues in the CDR3. CDR3 sequence reads: CASSLGQSSSGGEKQYF.

This chain links TRBV6-1 with TRBJ1-3; TCRdb calls TRBD1, which cannot be checked without DNA. The V gene's germline CDR1 is MNHNS and CDR2 SASEGT. The CDR3 is 16 amino acids. CDR3 in amino acids: CASRNNRGLGGNTIYF.

This sequence joins TRBV18 and TRBJ2-3; TCRdb's D call, TRBD1, is unchecked because there is no DNA. Germline V gene lookup returns CDR1 KGHSH and CDR2 LQKENI. This CDR3 is built from 16 residues. The CDR3 loop reads CASSPPGRGHTDTQYF. Drawing the rest from reference TRBV18 and TRBJ2-3, the complete variable domain is NAGVMQNPRHLVRRRGQEARLRCSPMKGHSHVYWYRQLPEEGLKFMVYLQKENIIDESGMPKERFSAEFPKEGPSILRIQQVVRGDSAAYFCASSPPGRGHTDTQYFGPGTRLTVL.

The rearrangement uses TRBV5-1 and TRBJ1-4; TCRdb lists TRBD1, though no DNA is available to test this call. Germline V gene lookup returns CDR1 SGHRS and CDR2 YFSETQ. The CDR3 covers 14 residues. CDR3 sequence: CASSIGGGNEKLFF.

The J gene is TRBJ1-2, the V gene TRBV9; TCRdb proposes TRBD1, but this gene call is untestable without DNA. The CDR3 is made up of 15 amino acids. CDR1 and CDR2 (germline): SGDLS, YYNGEE. The CDR3 sequence is CASSVHPRVDDGYTF.

V usage is TRBV6-5 and J usage is TRBJ2-1. Germline CDR1 and CDR2: MNHEY and SVGAGI. This CDR3 has 15 amino acids. The CDR3: CASSYRVSGLNEQFF.

This CDR3 reads CASSPRTTWTQYF. The V gene is TRBV7-6, the J gene TRBJ2-3; TCRdb's D gene call, TRBD2, goes unchecked for lack of DNA. The CDR3 is 13 amino acids. Looked up from germline, CDR1 is SGHVS and CDR2 is FNYEAQ.

The V and J genes are TRBV9 and TRBJ2-3; TCRdb's D call of TRBD2 is untestable without DNA. Germline V CDR1 and CDR2: SGDLS, YYNGEE. The CDR3 extends over 16 amino acids. The CDR3: CASSGTSGVGTDTQYF.